This T cell receptor beta chain was sequenced for a study of blood T cell repertoires in COVID-19. CDR3 length equals 14 residues. The J segment lost 6 bases and the V segment lost 0 bases, leaving 1 base of the junction unmatched. Germline V lookup: CDR1 LNHDA, CDR2 SQIVND (reference sequence). Cohorts were determined from participant-reported clinical history. The study counted Cohort 3 donors as recovered given two negative PCRs, clearance, or symptom resolution. As originally analysed: Estimation of nucleated cell counts was performed using reference gene primer amplification. TCRdb keeps only in-frame clones here, not all; method: immunoSEQ multiplex PCR. V and J calls and clone size are given by that table; D and trimming were obtained from the DNA. The data hold around 360,000 clones, with over 75% observed a single time.

V gene TRBV19 combines with J gene TRBJ2-2, with TRBD1 matching over 7 bases. The sample consisted of PBMCs or T cells enriched from blood (not recorded which). The clonotype comes from a woman aged 25 to 39 who had recovered from COVID-19. The CDR3 is CASSIETGSGELFF. DNA for the CDR3: TGTGCCAGTAGTATAGAGACAGGGTCCGGGGAGCTGTTTTTT.